This entry is about one TCR beta chain. Its antigen is still unknown. The data were obtained in a study of cytomegalovirus exposure and HLA in healthy donors. The primer mix had 60 Vbeta and 13 Jbeta primers. Using immunoSEQ multiplex PCR, the repertoire was profiled, and TCRdb retains in-frame clones only, with some absent. Its listing shows approximately 100,000 clones. Findings and limits, study-wide: A classifier reportedly called cytomegalovirus status with high sensitivity and specificity. A prior analysis recorded that most TCR beta V segments were productive about 87% or about 30% of the time.

Germline-derived CDR1 and CDR2 are SGDLS and YYNGEE. The V segment lost 6 bases and the J segment 4 bases; nucleotides outside the gene matches: 7. This CDR3 contains 14 residues. What was sequenced was PBMCs. The V and J genes are TRBV9 and TRBJ2-1, with 7 bases that match TRBD1. The receptor comes from a man aged 50 to 60 in good health and CMV-seropositive. Here the CDR3 DNA reads TGTGCCAGCACCCCCAGGACAGGTTACAATGAGCAGTTCTTC. Translation gives CASTPRTGYNEQFF.